The rows below give T cell receptor beta chains drawn from one sample of a study of T cells in Graves' hyperthyroidism and ophthalmopathy. One entry per CDR3 protein results from TCRdb running MiXCR on the multiplex PCR reads. Here the sample spans about 290,000 distinct CDR3 sequences, more than 10% being singletons. Sequencing was performed on blood. These receptors were collected from a woman aged 30 to 39 with Graves' hyperthyroidism that later progressed to Graves' ophthalmopathy. Both conserved end residues are part of each CDR3. Fields, in order: D gene, V gene, clone size, J gene, CDR3 protein, CDR3 DNA. A D gene is named only where the DNA matches it firmly. Size tells how often a clone was seen (once, few, many) or the class of an expanded clone, and some rows leave it out.

d_gene: NA; v_gene: TRBV11-2; abundance: many; j_gene: TRBJ1-5; CDR3aa: CASSSNTGSQPQHF; CDR3nt: TGTGCCAGCAGCTCAAATACGGGGTCTCAGCCCCAGCATTTT
d_gene: NA; v_gene: TRBV7-3; abundance: many; j_gene: TRBJ2-5; CDR3aa: CASSPGGAEETQYF; CDR3nt: TGTGCCAGCAGCCCCGGCGGGGCCGAAGAGACCCAGTACTTC
d_gene: NA; v_gene: TRBV19; abundance: few; j_gene: TRBJ1-3; CDR3aa: CASLSGSVGNTIYF; CDR3nt: TGTGCCAGTCTTTCGGGATCCGTCGGAAACACCATATATTTT
d_gene: NA; v_gene: TRBV12-3/TRBV12-4; abundance: many; j_gene: TRBJ2-7; CDR3aa: CASRPDSYEQYF; CDR3nt: TGTGCCAGCAGGCCCGACAGTTACGAGCAGTACTTC
d_gene: TRBD2; v_gene: TRBV2; abundance: many; j_gene: TRBJ2-3; CDR3aa: CAGERESTDTQYF; CDR3nt: TGTGCCGGCGAGCGGGAGAGCACAGATACGCAGTATTTT
d_gene: TRBD2; v_gene: TRBV28; abundance: few; j_gene: TRBJ2-2; CDR3aa: CASSIPSAGDLTGELFF; CDR3nt: TGTGCCAGCAGTATTCCTTCGGCGGGAGACTTAACCGGGGAGCTGTTTTTT
d_gene: NA; v_gene: TRBV9; abundance: NA; j_gene: TRBJ2-5; CDR3aa: CASSATGFGETQYF; CDR3nt: TGTGCCAGCAGCGCTACAGGGTTTGGGGAGACCCAGTACTTC
d_gene: TRBD1; v_gene: TRBV9; abundance: few; j_gene: TRBJ2-2; CDR3aa: CASSSRQGEVGELFF; CDR3nt: TGTGCCAGCAGCTCCCGACAGGGGGAGGTCGGGGAGCTGTTTTTT
d_gene: NA; v_gene: TRBV24-1; abundance: many; j_gene: TRBJ2-7; CDR3aa: CATQDSSYEQYF; CDR3nt: TGTGCCACCCAGGACAGCTCTTACGAGCAGTACTTC
d_gene: NA; v_gene: TRBV7-2; abundance: many; j_gene: TRBJ2-7; CDR3aa: CASSRSGPYEQYF; CDR3nt: TGTGCCAGCAGCCGAAGCGGTCCCTACGAGCAGTACTTC
d_gene: NA; v_gene: TRBV28; abundance: many; j_gene: TRBJ1-2; CDR3aa: CASSFWGLRRYWDYGYTF; CDR3nt: TGTGCCAGCAGTTTCTGGGGGCTGCGGCGCTATTGGGACTATGGCTACACCTTC
d_gene: NA; v_gene: TRBV7-9; abundance: few; j_gene: TRBJ2-3; CDR3aa: CASSLGTGLDTQYF; CDR3nt: TGTGCCAGCAGCTTAGGAACGGGGCTAGATACGCAGTATTTT
d_gene: TRBD1; v_gene: TRBV28; abundance: NA; j_gene: TRBJ1-1; CDR3aa: CASTLTGGALGTEAFF; CDR3nt: TGTGCCAGCACCCTTACAGGGGGCGCTCTGGGCACTGAAGCTTTCTTT
d_gene: TRBD1; v_gene: TRBV10-3; abundance: many; j_gene: TRBJ1-2; CDR3aa: CAISLTGGDYGYTF; CDR3nt: TGTGCCATCAGTTTGACAGGGGGCGACTATGGCTACACCTTC
d_gene: NA; v_gene: TRBV15; abundance: NA; j_gene: TRBJ1-6; CDR3aa: CATSGVRSPLHF; CDR3nt: TGTGCCACCAGCGGAGTACGTTCACCCCTCCACTTT
d_gene: NA; v_gene: TRBV24-1; abundance: many; j_gene: TRBJ2-5; CDR3aa: CATSDRETQYF; CDR3nt: TGTGCCACCAGTGATCGAGAGACCCAGTACTTC
d_gene: NA; v_gene: TRBV20-1; abundance: many; j_gene: TRBJ2-7; CDR3aa: CRGASGSGEQYF; CDR3nt: TGCCGGGGGGCTAGTGGAAGTGGCGAGCAGTACTTC
d_gene: NA; v_gene: TRBV20-1; abundance: few; j_gene: TRBJ2-1; CDR3aa: CSARDPAEPLSSYNEQFF; CDR3nt: TGCAGTGCTAGAGATCCGGCGGAGCCCTTAAGCTCCTACAATGAGCAGTTCTTC
d_gene: NA; v_gene: TRBV6-1; abundance: NA; j_gene: TRBJ2-3; CDR3aa: CASRNIARTDTQYF; CDR3nt: TGTGCCAGCAGAAACATAGCGAGAACAGATACGCAGTATTTT
d_gene: NA; v_gene: TRBV18; abundance: many; j_gene: TRBJ1-1; CDR3aa: CASSPQEGTEAFF; CDR3nt: TGTGCCAGCTCACCACAAGAAGGAACTGAAGCTTTCTTT
d_gene: NA; v_gene: TRBV10-2; abundance: NA; j_gene: TRBJ2-2; CDR3aa: CASSESPRTGELFF; CDR3nt: TGCGCCAGCAGTGAGTCGCCACGAACCGGGGAGCTGTTTTTT
d_gene: NA; v_gene: TRBV11-2; abundance: many; j_gene: TRBJ2-1; CDR3aa: CASSSAGSGVEQFF; CDR3nt: TGTGCCAGCAGCTCGGCGGGATCAGGGGTTGAGCAGTTCTTC
d_gene: NA; v_gene: TRBV29-1; abundance: few; j_gene: TRBJ2-4; CDR3aa: CSPSGNIQYF; CDR3nt: TGCAGCCCCTCGGGAAACATTCAGTACTTC
d_gene: TRBD1; v_gene: TRBV6-1; abundance: many; j_gene: TRBJ2-7; CDR3aa: CASSTAGTGGHEQYF; CDR3nt: TGTGCCAGCAGTACTGCAGGGACAGGGGGCCACGAGCAGTACTTC
d_gene: NA; v_gene: TRBV9; abundance: NA; j_gene: TRBJ2-7; CDR3aa: CASSVGRGEQYF; CDR3nt: TGTGCCAGCAGCGTAGGAAGGGGCGAGCAGTACTTC
d_gene: NA; v_gene: TRBV5-1; abundance: NA; j_gene: TRBJ2-7; CDR3aa: CASSFLGGGGAGGEQYF; CDR3nt: TGCGCCAGCAGCTTTTTAGGGGGAGGGGGCGCCGGAGGCGAGCAGTACTTC